This entry lists 17 T cell receptor beta chains sequenced from one sample in a study of shared clonotypes between healthy human individuals. The repertoire was sequenced with immunoSEQ multiplex PCR; TCRdb's copy has only in-frame clones and lacks some. Among about 2.4 million clones listed, roughly 93% were seen once. The sequenced sample was naive CD4+ T cells from PBMCs. Noted subset: CD45RA+ positively selected. These receptors came from a man between 18 and 29 years old in good health. Some clones in this sample may be carry-over from other donors' samples.

The chain couples TRBV4-2 to TRBJ1-1, with 7 bases matching TRBD1. V lost 4 bases and J lost 0; bases outside the gene matches: 11. The CDR3 sequence is 17 residues long. Germline assignment: CDR1 LGHNA and CDR2 YNFKEQ. The CDR3: CASSPTGQTIMNTEAFF. CDR3 nucleotide sequence: TGTGCCAGCAGCCCCACGGGACAGACGATAATGAACACTGAAGCTTTCTTT.

The chain has TRBV7-9 and TRBJ2-3; TRBD1 aligns across 8 bases. V shed 5 bases, J shed 6 bases, and the junction held 22 bases outside the gene matches. The CDR3 consists of 19 residues. CDR1 and CDR2 from the germline V gene are SEHNR and FQNEAQ (reference sequence). For the CDR3, the DNA is TGTGCCAGCAGCCCTAGGATTGGATCGGGACAGGACCCGCCGGATACGCAGTATTTT. This codes for CASSPRIGSGQDPPDTQYF. The variable domain in full, completed from reference TRBV7-9 and TRBJ2-3, reads DTGVSQNPRHKITKRGQNVTFRCDPISEHNRLYWYRQTLGQGPEFLTYFQNEAQLEKSRLLSDRFSAERPKGSFSTLEIQRTEQGDSAMYLCASSPRIGSGQDPPDTQYFGPGTRLTVL.

The chain carries TRBV5-1 and TRBJ2-1, with 7 positions matching TRBD2. Germline trimming cut 4 bases from V and 8 bases from J; bases unmatched to any gene: 18. The CDR3 extends over 17 amino acids. From germline, CDR1 is SGHRS and CDR2 YFSETQ. The CDR3 nucleotides are TGCGCCAGCAGCCCGCAGATCGCGGGAGTAGGTCTCGATGAGCAGTTCTTC. Translated, it gives CASSPQIAGVGLDEQFF.

The chain carries TRBV7-2 and TRBJ2-1, with 15 bases identical to TRBD2. The germline gives CDR1 SGHTA, CDR2 FQGNSA. The J segment lost 7 bases and the V segment lost 3 bases, leaving 1 base of the junction unmatched. CDR3 size: 15 residues. CDR3 nucleotides: TGTGCCAGCAGCTTTGGACTAGCGGGAGGGAATGAGCAGTTCTTC. It is translated as CASSFGLAGGNEQFF.

The chain combines TRBV9 with TRBJ1-1; no clear D. Per germline, CDR1 SGDLS and CDR2 YYNGEE. Trimming shortened V by 4 bases and J by 1 base, and 8 bases separated the two germline ends. CDR3 size: 13 residues. CDR3 DNA sequence: TGTGCCAGCAGCCTCTCCAGGAACACTGAAGCTTTCTTT. Translating gives CASSLSRNTEAFF.

This sequence joins TRBV7-9 and TRBJ1-1; D is ambiguous. CDR1 is SEHNR and CDR2 is FQNEAQ in the germline V gene (reference sequence). V was shortened by 1 base and J by 4 bases, with 13 bases between the two germline ends. This CDR3 has 15 residues. The CDR3 region is CASSLVAGKGTEAFF. CDR3 nucleotides: TGTGCCAGCAGCTTAGTGGCGGGCAAGGGCACTGAAGCTTTCTTT.

CDR3 nucleotide sequence: TGCAGCGTTGCGGGGGACACCTACGAGCAGTACTTC. Protein: CSVAGDTYEQYF. The rearrangement uses TRBV29-1 and TRBJ2-7; D may match TRBD1 or TRBD2 (6 bases each). V was pared by 4 bases and J by 2 bases, with 9 bases between. The CDR3 runs to 12 residues. Germline CDR1 and CDR2: SQVTM and ANQGSEA.

The chain has TRBV5-4 and TRBJ2-5; 9 nucleotides line up with TRBD2. CDR1 is SGHNT, CDR2 YYREEE, per germline (reference sequence). V shed 3 bases and J 2 bases; nucleotides not matched to a gene: 2. The CDR3 spans 14 residues. The CDR3 DNA reads TGTGCCAGCAGCTGGGGACTAGCTCAAGAGACCCAGTACTTC. As protein: CASSWGLAQETQYF.

V is TRBV10-3 and J is TRBJ1-2; 7 bases map to TRBD1. The CDR3 spans 13 residues. Trimming at V came to 2 bases and at J to 6 bases, leaving 3 bases not matched to a gene. CDR1 and CDR2 from the germline V gene are ENHRY and SYGVKD. The CDR3 DNA sequence: TGTGCCATCAGTGAGCATACAGGGGATGGCTACACCTTC. Protein sequence: CAISEHTGDGYTF.

The sample holds one count of this clone. Additional DNA sequences in this sample encode the identical CDR3. The CDR3 coding sequence is TGTGCCAGCAGCTTGTCAGGGAATAGCTACGAGCAGTACTTC. It yields the protein CASSLSGNSYEQYF. The V gene is TRBV5-4, the J gene TRBJ2-7, with D possibly matching TRBD1 (5 bases). V lost 1 base and J 3 bases, leaving 11 bases between the germline ends. This CDR3 region has 14 residues. In germline, CDR1 is SGHNT, CDR2 YYREEE (reference sequence).

The chain couples TRBV7-9 to TRBJ2-3; weak D call: TRBD2 (6 bases). Germline V gene lookup returns CDR1 SEHNR and CDR2 FQNEAQ (reference sequence). The CDR3 is 14 amino acids. V dropped 6 bases and J dropped 3 bases, with 13 bases sitting between them. CDR3 sequence: CASRTEGRTDTQYF. The CDR3 DNA reads as TGTGCCAGCAGGACTGAGGGGAGGACAGATACGCAGTATTTT.

The chain is built from TRBV18 and TRBJ2-3; D is undetermined. Trimming stripped 5 bases from V and 4 bases from J, with 4 bases between. The CDR3 has 11 amino acids. CDR1 is KGHSH and CDR2 is LQKENI in the germline V gene. The CDR3 loop is CASSSADTQYF. The CDR3 nucleotides read TGTGCCAGCTCATCAGCAGATACGCAGTATTTT.

In this sample, this clone turned up a few times. J is TRBJ1-2 and V is TRBV5-5; TRBD1 might be the D (5 bases). Trimming removed 2 bases at V and 8 bases at J, with 13 bases between. CDR3 length equals 13 residues. CDR1 is SGHKS, CDR2 YYEKEE, per germline (reference sequence). CDR3 sequence: CASSLGVLLGYTF. DNA of the CDR3: TGTGCCAGCAGCTTAGGGGTCCTCCTAGGCTACACCTTC.

The rearrangement joins TRBV7-3 to TRBJ2-5; 8 bases are a match to TRBD2. The J call may not be correct, given that the DNA end is closer to TRBJ2-7. The CDR3 is 14 residues long. From germline, CDR1 is SGHTA and CDR2 FQGTGA. The CDR3 region has the DNA TGTGCCAGCAGCTTAGGCGGGAGGACCTACGAGCAGTACTTC. Translation gives CASSLGGRTYEQYF.

The chain has TRBV7-9 and TRBJ2-3, with 9 bases lining up with TRBD2. V shed 5 bases, J shed 4 bases, and the junction held 16 bases outside the gene matches. CDR1 is SEHNR, CDR2 FQNEAQ, per germline (reference sequence). The CDR3 is 18 residues long. The CDR3 nucleotides are TGTGCCAGCAGCGCAACGGTCGGCGGGAGGGTTAGGGCAGATACGCAGTATTTT. This codes for CASSATVGGRVRADTQYF.

This clone was seen once. This chain links TRBV7-2 with TRBJ1-6, with 9 bases lining up with TRBD1. V lost 6 bases to trimming and J lost 8 bases; unmatched junction nucleotides: 11. This CDR3 comprises 16 residues. The germline gives CDR1 SGHTA, CDR2 FQGNSA. CDR3 DNA: TGTGCCAGCAGAAGCCGGGACAGGGTATCGGATTCACCCCTCCACTTT. Translation gives CASRSRDRVSDSPLHF.

The genes are TRBV28 and TRBJ2-3; 10 positions match TRBD2. The trim removed 1 base at V and 0 bases at J, leaving 4 bases unmatched. Germline CDR1 MDHEN, CDR2 SYDVKM. This CDR3 region has 17 residues. As DNA, the CDR3 is TGTGCCAGCAGTTTATTTACTAGCGGGGCTAGCACAGATACGCAGTATTTT. It is translated as CASSLFTSGASTDTQYF. The complete variable domain, with remaining parts taken from reference TRBV28 and TRBJ2-3, reads DVKVTQSSRYLVKRTGEKVFLECVQDMDHENMFWYRQDPGLGLRLIYFSYDVKMKEKGDIPEGYSVSREKKERFSLILESASTNQTSMYLCASSLFTSGASTDTQYFGPGTRLTVL.